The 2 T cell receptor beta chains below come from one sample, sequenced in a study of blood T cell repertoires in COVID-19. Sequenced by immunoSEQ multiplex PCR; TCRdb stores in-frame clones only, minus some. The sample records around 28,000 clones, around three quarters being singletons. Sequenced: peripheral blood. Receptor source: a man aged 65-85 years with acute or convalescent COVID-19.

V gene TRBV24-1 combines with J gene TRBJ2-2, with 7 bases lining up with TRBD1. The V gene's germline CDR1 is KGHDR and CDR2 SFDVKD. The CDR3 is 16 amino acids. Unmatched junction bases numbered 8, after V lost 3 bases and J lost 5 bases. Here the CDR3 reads CATSDQTTGETGELFF. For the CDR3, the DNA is TGTGCCACCAGTGATCAAACTACAGGGGAAACCGGGGAGCTGTTTTTT.

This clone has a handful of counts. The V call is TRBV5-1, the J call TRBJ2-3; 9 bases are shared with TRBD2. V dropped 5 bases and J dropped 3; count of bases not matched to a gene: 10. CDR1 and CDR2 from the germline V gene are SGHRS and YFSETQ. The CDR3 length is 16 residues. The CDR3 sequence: CASRPSPGLATDTQYF. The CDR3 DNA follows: TGCGCCAGCAGACCTTCGCCGGGACTAGCAACAGATACGCAGTATTTT.